These 16 T cell receptor beta chains were all obtained from the same sample, sequenced in a study of tumour-infiltrating T cells in Burkitt lymphoma. The data were produced by immunoSEQ multiplex PCR, yet TCRdb's version contains in-frame clones alone and is incomplete. The data contain under 800 clones, around 97% of them singletons. The sequencing sample was made of tumor tissue. All receptors derive from a human donor with Burkitt lymphoma.

This chain links TRBV7-9 with TRBJ2-2; no firm D call. CDR1 SEHNR and CDR2 FQNEAQ come from the germline V gene (reference sequence). V was cut by 0 bases and J by 5 bases, with 7 bases left in between. The CDR3 is made up of 14 amino acids. The DNA for the CDR3 is TGTGCCAGCAGCTTAGCGGACGGAACCGGGGAGCTGTTTTTT. This codes for CASSLADGTGELFF.

The chain carries TRBV7-9 and TRBJ2-6; TRBD1 agrees at 8 bases. CDR1 and CDR2 (germline): SEHNR, FQNEAQ (reference sequence). This CDR3 contains 17 residues. The J segment lost 0 bases and the V segment lost 3 bases, leaving 4 bases of the junction unmatched. The CDR3 DNA follows: TGTGCCAGCAGCTTCGGCACAGGGGGCTCTGGGGCCAACGTCCTGACTTTC. It specifies CASSFGTGGSGANVLTF.

This chain connects TRBV4-1 to TRBJ2-2; TRBD2 might be the D (6 bases). Germline V gives CDR1 MGHRA, CDR2 YSYEKL. CDR3 length equals 14 residues. The ends were cut back, 4 bases at V and 4 bases at J, with 10 bases in the middle. The CDR3 loop reads CASSLREFTGELFF. CDR3 DNA: TGCGCCAGCAGCCTCCGGGAGTTCACCGGGGAGCTGTTTTTT.

This clone showed up just a few times. The genes are TRBV11-2 and TRBJ2-1, with no clear D. V shed 0 bases and J shed 4 bases, with 4 bases lying between them. The CDR3 consists of 13 residues. CDR1 SGHAT and CDR2 FQNNGV come from the germline V gene. CDR3 in DNA: TGTGCCAGCAGCTTAGATGCGTACAATGAGCAGTTCTTC. This codes for CASSLDAYNEQFF. The full variable domain, completed using reference TRBV11-2 and TRBJ2-1, is EAGVAQSPRYKIIEKRQSVAFWCNPISGHATLYWYQQILGQGPKLLIQFQNNGVVDDSQLPKDRFSAERLKGVDSTLKIQPAKLEDSAVYLCASSLDAYNEQFFGPGTRLTVL.

V and J are TRBV28 and TRBJ1-5; 11 nucleotides align to TRBD1. V gave up 10 bases and J gave up 5 bases; unmatched junction bases: 16. The V gene's germline CDR1 is MDHEN and CDR2 SYDVKM. The CDR3 loop spans 17 amino acids. CDR3 sequence reads: CAIGGTGGSKRDQPQHF. CDR3 nucleotides: TGTGCCATCGGGGGGACAGGGGGGAGTAAAAGGGATCAGCCCCAGCATTTT.

The chain is built from TRBV15 and TRBJ2-4; D call uncertain. This CDR3 spans 14 amino acids. V lost 5 bases and J 6 bases, leaving 14 bases between the germline ends. Germline V gene sequence: CDR1 LNHNV, CDR2 YYDKDF (reference sequence). The CDR3 region is CATSSRRVGNIQYF. CDR3 coding DNA: TGTGCCACCAGCTCCCGAAGGGTAGGAAACATTCAGTACTTC.

This rearrangement joins TRBV4-3 to TRBJ2-1; 9 bases are a match to TRBD1. The CDR3 spans 15 residues. Trimming took 1 base from V and 6 from J; bases not matched to a gene: 4. CDR1 and CDR2 from the germline V gene are LGHNA and YSLEER. The CDR3 spells CASSQGGQGFNEQFF. The CDR3 DNA is TGCGCCAGCAGCCAAGGGGGACAGGGTTTCAATGAGCAGTTCTTC.

V usage is TRBV7-9 and J usage is TRBJ1-2; no clear D. The CDR3 has 13 amino acids. Germline V gives CDR1 SEHNR, CDR2 FQNEAQ (reference sequence). V lost 2 bases and J 8 bases, leaving 12 bases between the germline ends. This CDR3 is CASSLMEGGGYTF. The CDR3 nucleotides read TGTGCCAGCAGCTTAATGGAGGGTGGGGGCTACACCTTC.

J is TRBJ2-1 and V is TRBV4-3; D is tentatively TRBD1 or TRBD2 (5 bases each). This CDR3 is built from 15 residues. The V end lost 2 bases, the J end lost 5 bases, and 13 bases lay between the germline ends. CDR1 and CDR2 from the germline V gene are LGHNA and YSLEER. CDR3 region: CASSQSGARHNEQFF. The CDR3 coding sequence is TGCGCCAGCAGCCAATCCGGGGCTCGGCACAATGAGCAGTTCTTC.

V gene TRBV5-1 combines with J gene TRBJ2-1, with D perhaps matching TRBD2 (5 bases). V was pared by 0 bases and J by 4 bases, with 11 bases between. Germline lookup yields CDR1 SGHRS and CDR2 YFSETQ. CDR3 length equals 15 residues. The CDR3 spells CASSLESGPYNEQFF. In DNA form, the CDR3 reads TGCGCCAGCAGCTTGGAGAGCGGTCCATACAATGAGCAGTTCTTC. The variable domain in full, completed from reference TRBV5-1 and TRBJ2-1, reads KAGVTQTPRYLIKTRGQQVTLSCSPISGHRSVSWYQQTPGQGLQFLFEYFSETQRNKGNFPGRFSGRQFSNSRSEMNVSTLELGDSALYLCASSLESGPYNEQFFGPGTRLTVL.

This clone was detected only once. The V gene is TRBV5-1, the J gene TRBJ2-2; D perhaps matches TRBD2 (6 bases). This CDR3 has 18 amino acids. CDR1 and CDR2 (germline): SGHRS, YFSETQ. The ends were cut back, 4 bases at V and 5 bases at J, with 24 bases in the middle. CDR3 nucleotide sequence: TGCGCCAGCAGCCACTTCGGGAGTCAGGCTTCCACGACCGGGGAGCTGTTTTTT. Translating it yields CASSHFGSQASTTGELFF. The whole variable domain, remainder taken from reference TRBV5-1 and TRBJ2-2, is KAGVTQTPRYLIKTRGQQVTLSCSPISGHRSVSWYQQTPGQGLQFLFEYFSETQRNKGNFPGRFSGRQFSNSRSEMNVSTLELGDSALYLCASSHFGSQASTTGELFFGEGSRLTVL.

This chain uses TRBV5-4 with TRBJ2-5; D is undetermined. CDR3 length equals 12 residues. CDR1 and CDR2 (germline): SGHNT, YYREEE (reference sequence). V gave up 3 bases and J gave up 5 bases, with 8 bases separating them. The CDR3 protein is CASSSLSETQYF. The CDR3 coding sequence is TGTGCCAGCAGCTCCTTATCTGAGACCCAGTACTTC.

The V gene is TRBV7-6, the J gene TRBJ2-2; D ambiguous. Trimming stripped 5 bases from V and 7 bases from J, with 14 bases between. This CDR3 comprises 14 residues. Germline V gene sequence: CDR1 SGHVS, CDR2 FNYEAQ. The CDR3 region is CASSPRHDNGELFF. The CDR3 nucleotides are TGTGCCAGCAGCCCCAGGCACGATAACGGGGAGCTGTTTTTT.

The chain joins TRBV27 to TRBJ1-5, with a possible D match to TRBD1 (5 bases). V lost 6 bases and J 10 bases, leaving 16 bases between the germline ends. Germline CDR1 reads MNHEY; CDR2 reads SMNVEV (reference sequence). CDR3 size: 13 residues. As DNA, the CDR3 is TGTGCCAGCAGCCCAGGGCCCTTGGTTCCCCAGCATTTT. Protein: CASSPGPLVPQHF.

CDR3 nucleotide sequence: TGTGCCAGCAGCCAAAGCCACCGGGAGCCCCAGCATTTT. Protein sequence: CASSQSHREPQHF. This chain links TRBV4-2 with TRBJ1-5; no clear D. Between the trimmed V and J ends, which lost 2 bases and 8 bases, there was a span of 10 bases. CDR3 length: 13 amino acids. Germline CDR1 LGHNA, CDR2 YNFKEQ.

This clone was picked up one time. The genes are TRBV10-2 and TRBJ1-5; possible D gene TRBD1, 5 bases. CDR1 WSHSY and CDR2 SAAADI come from the germline V gene. This CDR3 comprises 18 residues. Trimming cost V 4 bases and J 0 bases, with 19 bases left between them. The CDR3 DNA sequence: TGCGCCAGCAGTGGGTGGTTGGGACCGACGTATAGCAATCAGCCCCAGCATTTT. This gives the protein CASSGWLGPTYSNQPQHF.